This entry lists 16 T cell receptor beta chains sequenced from one sample in a study of blood T cell repertoires in COVID-19. Only in-frame clones appear in the TCRdb table, and some are missing; sequencing was by immunoSEQ multiplex PCR. The top ten hold roughly 2% of the sample, which has fewer than 80,000 clones, 86% seen once. What was sequenced was peripheral blood. The receptors were sampled from a man aged 30 to 45 with acute or convalescent COVID-19.

The gene calls are TRBV5-1 and TRBJ1-2, with 8 bases lining up with TRBD1. The germline V gene has CDR1 SGHRS and CDR2 YFSETQ. V lost 5 bases and J lost 8; bases outside the gene matches: 20. The CDR3 is 17 amino acids. The CDR3 protein is CASRSNVTGGGFSGYTF. DNA for the CDR3: TGCGCCAGCAGATCAAATGTCACAGGGGGAGGTTTCTCAGGCTACACCTTC. The complete variable domain, with remaining parts taken from reference TRBV5-1 and TRBJ1-2, reads KAGVTQTPRYLIKTRGQQVTLSCSPISGHRSVSWYQQTPGQGLQFLFEYFSETQRNKGNFPGRFSGRQFSNSRSEMNVSTLELGDSALYLCASRSNVTGGGFSGYTFGSGTRLTVV.

This clone was found a few times. The chain has TRBV5-4 and TRBJ2-3, with 8 positions matching TRBD2. Trimming took 3 bases from V and 10 from J; bases not matched to a gene: 16. This CDR3 contains 16 residues. CDR1 and CDR2 (germline): SGHNT, YYREEE (reference sequence). The CDR3 loop is CASSSPSSGVNYAQYF. CDR3 DNA sequence: TGTGCCAGCAGCTCCCCGAGTAGCGGGGTAAACTATGCGCAGTATTTT.

The chain combines TRBV6-5 with TRBJ1-1; 7 bases agree with TRBD1. In germline, CDR1 is MNHEY, CDR2 SVGAGI. V lost 1 base and J lost 0; bases outside the gene matches: 5. This CDR3 has 16 residues. The DNA for the CDR3 is TGTGCCAGCAGTTACTTAGGCAGGGGGTTGAACACTGAAGCTTTCTTT. Residues: CASSYLGRGLNTEAFF.

The chain couples TRBV3-1 (or the pseudogene TRBV3-2) to TRBJ2-2, with 11 bases identical to TRBD1. Trimming took 4 bases from V and 3 from J; bases not matched to a gene: 4. The CDR3 has 16 residues. Germline V CDR1 and CDR2: LGHDT, YNNKEL (reference sequence). This chain's CDR3 is CASSLGTGGYTGELFF. DNA of the CDR3: TGTGCCAGCAGCCTGGGGACAGGGGGTTACACCGGGGAGCTGTTTTTT.

The V gene is TRBV14, the J gene TRBJ1-1; 7 positions match TRBD1. Trimming at V came to 0 bases and at J to 6 bases, leaving 4 bases not matched to a gene. The CDR3 has 14 residues. CDR1 is SGHDN and CDR2 is FVKESK in the germline V gene. The CDR3 coding sequence is TGTGCCAGCAGCCAAGAGAGGGGGCGCGCTGAAGCTTTCTTT. Translation: CASSQERGRAEAFF.

The sample holds a few counts of this clone. The rearrangement links TRBV11-3 to TRBJ2-6; D call uncertain. V lost 5 bases, J lost 0 bases, and 5 bases lay in between. Germline lookup yields CDR1 SGHNT and CDR2 YENEEA. The CDR3 is 14 residues long. CDR3 amino acids: CASSLSSGANVLTF. Here the CDR3 DNA reads TGTGCCAGCAGCCTAAGCTCTGGGGCCAACGTCCTGACTTTC. Looking up the rest from reference TRBV11-3 and TRBJ2-6 gives the full variable domain: EAGVVQSPRYKIIEKKQPVAFWCNPISGHNTLYWYLQNLGQGPELLIRYENEEAVDDSQLPKDRFSAERLKGVDSTLKIQPAELGDSAVYLCASSLSSGANVLTFGAGSRLTVL.

The chain recombines TRBV27 with TRBJ2-1, with a possible D match to TRBD2 (6 bases). Germline V lookup: CDR1 MNHEY, CDR2 SMNVEV (reference sequence). This CDR3 has 14 amino acids. The V end lost 6 bases, the J end lost 4 bases, and 13 bases lay between the germline ends. CDR3 nucleotides: TGTGCCAGCAGCCGGGACTTATTTTACAATGAGCAGTTCTTC. It codes for CASSRDLFYNEQFF.

A single count supports this clone. J is TRBJ2-7 and V is TRBV5-4, with D possibly being TRBD1 (6 bases). The V end lost 0 bases, the J end lost 7 bases, and 17 bases lay between the germline ends. The CDR3 consists of 15 residues. CDR1 is SGHNT, CDR2 YYREEE, per germline (reference sequence). The CDR3 loop is CASSLVKQGFREQYF. As DNA, the CDR3 is TGTGCCAGCAGCTTGGTAAAACAGGGATTTCGGGAGCAGTACTTC.

The J gene is TRBJ1-5, the V gene TRBV23-1; D gene uncertain. TRBV23-1 is placed among ORFs of uncertain function. V was pared by 7 bases and J by 2 bases, with 18 bases between. There are 16 residues in the CDR3. The CDR3 nucleotides read TGCGCCAGCACCTCCCTTGAGGGTTTTGGCAATCAGCCCCAGCATTTT. Translating it yields CASTSLEGFGNQPQHF.

The genes are TRBV19 and TRBJ1-2; 7 positions match TRBD1. Germline lookup yields CDR1 LNHDA and CDR2 SQIVND (reference sequence). The CDR3 has 17 amino acids. V lost 5 bases, J lost 4 bases, and 16 bases stayed unmatched. The CDR3 DNA reads TGTGCCAGTAGTCCTCTCGCCACACAGGGGCGGACCTATGGCTACACCTTC. It yields the protein CASSPLATQGRTYGYTF.

The gene calls are TRBV4-2 and TRBJ1-1; the D gene is possibly TRBD1 (5 bases). Per the germline V gene, CDR1 is LGHNA and CDR2 is YNFKEQ. The CDR3 totals 16 residues. V was cut by 9 bases and J by 3 bases, with 23 bases left in between. DNA for the CDR3: TGTGCCAGTAGACCCCATGACAGCGTTGAGGACACTGAAGCTTTCTTT. It codes for CASRPHDSVEDTEAFF.

This rearrangement joins TRBV2 to TRBJ2-5, with TRBD1 matching 7 bases. CDR3 size: 15 residues. Looked up from germline, CDR1 is SNHLY and CDR2 is FYNNEI. V lost 7 bases and J lost 5; bases outside the gene matches: 13. As DNA, the CDR3 is TGTGCCAGCACCGACCGTGGAACAGGGGAGGAGACCCAGTACTTC. Encoded protein: CASTDRGTGEETQYF.

J is TRBJ2-3 and V is TRBV7-9, with a weak D call TRBD1 (5 bases). The germline V and J ends were trimmed by 1 base and 0 bases, with 11 bases remaining between them. The germline V gene encodes CDR1 SEHNR and CDR2 FQNEAQ (reference sequence). CDR3 length: 16 residues. The CDR3 bases are TGTGCCAGCAGCTTAGGAACAGGAGCTAGCACAGATACGCAGTATTTT. This codes for CASSLGTGASTDTQYF. Complete variable domain (other parts from reference TRBV7-9 and TRBJ2-3): DTGVSQNPRHKITKRGQNVTFRCDPISEHNRLYWYRQTLGQGPEFLTYFQNEAQLEKSRLLSDRFSAERPKGSFSTLEIQRTEQGDSAMYLCASSLGTGASTDTQYFGPGTRLTVL.

The rearrangement uses TRBV9 and TRBJ1-1, with D possibly matching TRBD1 (6 bases). V lost 4 bases, J lost 0 bases, and 13 bases lay in between. The germline V gene encodes CDR1 SGDLS and CDR2 YYNGEE. This CDR3 contains 15 residues. The CDR3 nucleotides read TGTGCCAGCAGCCCCCGACAGGCCATGAACACTGAAGCTTTCTTT. Protein sequence: CASSPRQAMNTEAFF.

This chain links TRBV4-1 with TRBJ1-1; TRBD1 is a possible D gene (5 bases). Germline CDR1 reads MGHRA; CDR2 reads YSYEKL. The CDR3 is 14 residues long. V was pared by 4 bases and J by 1 base, with 10 bases between. As DNA, the CDR3 is TGCGCCAGCAGCCTCGACAGACAGAACACTGAAGCTTTCTTT. Translation gives CASSLDRQNTEAFF.

The chain joins TRBV6-5 to TRBJ1-2; no reliable D call. V shed 6 bases and J shed 5 bases, with 19 bases lying between them. The CDR3 is 15 amino acids. Germline V gene lookup returns CDR1 MNHEY and CDR2 SVGAGI. The CDR3 DNA reads TGTGCCAGCAGGGACTTCCTGGACGGCCGATATGGCTACACCTTC. Translation: CASRDFLDGRYGYTF.